The T cell receptor (beta chain) described here comes from a study of radiation and T cells in renal cell carcinoma. At the level of the study: Nephrectomy followed 15 Gy stereotactic body radiation by 4 weeks.

Noted time point: baseline pretreatment blood. The treatment: 15 Gy SBRT to primary tumor, nephrectomy 4 weeks later. The method was immunoSEQ multiplex PCR; TCRdb's version includes in-frame clones alone and lacks a portion of them. Of approximately 110,000 clones in the sample, approximately 82% were seen once. The germline CDR1 and CDR2 sequences are MNHNS and SASEGT. The CDR3 is 12 amino acids. V was clipped by 5 bases and J by 0 bases, with 4 bases between them. Material: blood, obtained from a patient whose treatment included radiotherapy and nephrectomy. The rearrangement joins TRBV6-1 to TRBJ1-1; D unclear. The receptor's source is a woman aged 60-75 years with renal cell carcinoma. The CDR3 reads CASSPMNTEAFF. The CDR3 nucleotides are TGTGCCAGCAGTCCAATGAACACTGAAGCTTTCTTT.